This TCR beta chain was captured by sequencing in a study of post-analysis software for immune sequencing data. Background on the study: Relapsing-remitting, secondary progressive and progressive-relapsing multiple sclerosis courses were included.

Overall study findings and caveats: Controls had lower frequencies than patients of roughly five TRBV segments, which included TRBV5-6, TRBV5-1 and TRBV20-1.

The germline V and J ends were trimmed by 4 bases and 1 base, with 12 bases remaining between them. Germline V gene lookup returns CDR1 SGHRS and CDR2 YFSETQ. The CDR3 extends over 14 amino acids. Of note for this clonotype: Its antigen is not identified.

Incorporated into the TCR beta cDNA libraries were unique molecular identifiers, which served to reduce PCR and sequencing biases. Input of about 0.9 to 10 million T cells yielded roughly 0.5 million cDNA molecules. From the PCR reads, TCRdb called clonotypes with MiXCR, one entry per CDR3 protein. The data hold about 570,000 distinct CDR3 sequences, with 34% observed a single time. The material sequenced was blood. The chain employs TRBV5-1 and TRBJ2-7, with D uncertain. This receptor was obtained from a girl under 18 with multiple sclerosis. The CDR3 DNA follows: TGCGCCAGCAGCGTCAAGGGCGCGTCCTACGAGCAGTACTTC. It is translated as CASSVKGASYEQYF.